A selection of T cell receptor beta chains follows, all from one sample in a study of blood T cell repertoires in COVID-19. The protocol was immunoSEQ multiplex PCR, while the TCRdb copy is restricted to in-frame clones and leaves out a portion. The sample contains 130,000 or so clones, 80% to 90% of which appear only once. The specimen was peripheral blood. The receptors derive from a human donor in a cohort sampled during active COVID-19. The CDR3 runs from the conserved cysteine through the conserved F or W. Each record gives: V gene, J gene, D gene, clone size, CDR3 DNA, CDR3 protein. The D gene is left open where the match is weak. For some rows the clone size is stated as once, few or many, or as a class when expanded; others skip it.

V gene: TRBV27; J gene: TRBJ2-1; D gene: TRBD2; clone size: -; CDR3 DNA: TGTGCCAGCAGCCGGGGACTAGCGGGGGTTAATGAGCAGTTCTTC; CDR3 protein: CASSRGLAGVNEQFF
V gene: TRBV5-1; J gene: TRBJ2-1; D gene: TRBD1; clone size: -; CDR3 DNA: TGCGCCAGCAGCTTGGGGGGACAGGAGTACAATGAGCAGTTCTTC; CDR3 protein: CASSLGGQEYNEQFF
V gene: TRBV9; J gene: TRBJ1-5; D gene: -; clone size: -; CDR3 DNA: TGTGCCAGCAGCGCGGGACAACCGAATCAGCCCCAGCATTTT; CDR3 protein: CASSAGQPNQPQHF
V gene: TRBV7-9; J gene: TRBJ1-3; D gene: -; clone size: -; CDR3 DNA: TGTGCCAGCAGCCTCCCTGGAAACACCATATATTTT; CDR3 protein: CASSLPGNTIYF
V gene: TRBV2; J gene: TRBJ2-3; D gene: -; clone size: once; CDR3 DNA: TGTGCCAGCAGGGACTGGGATGTCGGGACGCAGTATTTT; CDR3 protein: CASRDWDVGTQYF
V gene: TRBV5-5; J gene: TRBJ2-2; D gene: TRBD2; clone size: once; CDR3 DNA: TGTGCCAGCAGCTTTGCTAGCGGGGTAAACACCGGGGAGCTGTTTTTT; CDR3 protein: CASSFASGVNTGELFF
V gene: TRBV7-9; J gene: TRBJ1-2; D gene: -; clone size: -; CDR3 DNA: TGTGCCAGCACCCAAGGGGGGCAGGGTCTGTACTATGGCTACACCTTC; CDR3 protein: CASTQGGQGLYYGYTF
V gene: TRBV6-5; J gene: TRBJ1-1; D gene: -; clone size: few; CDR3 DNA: TGTGCCAGCATCGATCGACAAGCGAACACTGAAGCTTTCTTT; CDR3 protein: CASIDRQANTEAFF
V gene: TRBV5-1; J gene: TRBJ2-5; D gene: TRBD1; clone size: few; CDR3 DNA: TGCGCCAGCAGCAGCGACAGGGGTGAAGAGACCCAGTACTTC; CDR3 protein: CASSSDRGEETQYF
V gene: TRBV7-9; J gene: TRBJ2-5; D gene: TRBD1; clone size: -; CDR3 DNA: TGTGCCAGCAGCTTGAGGACAGGGGGCAGCGAGACCCAGTACTTC; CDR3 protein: CASSLRTGGSETQYF
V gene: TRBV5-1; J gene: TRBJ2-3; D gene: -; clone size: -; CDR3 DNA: TGCGCCAGCAGCTTGGTAACAGATACGCAGTATTTT; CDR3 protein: CASSLVTDTQYF
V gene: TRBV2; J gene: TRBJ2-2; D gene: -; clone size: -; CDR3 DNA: TGTGCCAGCAGTTCACTAGGGGGAAGGTCCGGGCCGGAGCTGTTTTTT; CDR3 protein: CASSSLGGRSGPELFF
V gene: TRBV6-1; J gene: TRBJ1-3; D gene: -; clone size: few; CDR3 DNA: TGTGCCAGCAGTGAACTACAGGCATCCGGAAACACCATATATTTT; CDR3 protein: CASSELQASGNTIYF
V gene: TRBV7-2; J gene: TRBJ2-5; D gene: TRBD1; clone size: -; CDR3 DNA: TGTGCCAGCAGTCACGGACAGGGATCGGAGACCCAGTACTTC; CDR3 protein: CASSHGQGSETQYF
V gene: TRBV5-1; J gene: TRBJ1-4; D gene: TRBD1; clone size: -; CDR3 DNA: TGCGCCAGCAGCTCACAGACAGGGAATGATGGTGAAAAACTGTTTTTT; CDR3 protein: CASSSQTGNDGEKLFF
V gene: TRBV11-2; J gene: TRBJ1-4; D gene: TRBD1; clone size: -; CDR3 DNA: TGTGCCAGCAGCGCTTGGACAGGGGGGAATGAAAAACTGTTTTTT; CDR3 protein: CASSAWTGGNEKLFF
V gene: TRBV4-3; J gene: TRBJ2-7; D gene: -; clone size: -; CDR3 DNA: TGCGCCAGCAGCCAATCAGGTGGTCGCGAGCAGTACTTC; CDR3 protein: CASSQSGGREQYF
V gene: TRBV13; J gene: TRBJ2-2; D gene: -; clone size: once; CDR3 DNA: TGTGCCAGCAGCCCGTACAGGGCCGGGGAGCTGTTTTTT; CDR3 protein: CASSPYRAGELFF
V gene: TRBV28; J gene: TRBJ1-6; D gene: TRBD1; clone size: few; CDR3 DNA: TGTGCCAGCAGTTCTCCGGGACAGGTGTTCTCCTATAATTCACCCCTCCACTTT; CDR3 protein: CASSSPGQVFSYNSPLHF
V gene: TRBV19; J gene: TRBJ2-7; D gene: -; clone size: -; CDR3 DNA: TGTGCCAGTAGTATAGCGTCGAGGGACTCCTACGAGCAGTACTTC; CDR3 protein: CASSIASRDSYEQYF
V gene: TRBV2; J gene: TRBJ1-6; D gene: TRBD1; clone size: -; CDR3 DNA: TGTGCCAGCAGAGCAACGACAGGGGGCGATTCACCCCTCCACTTT; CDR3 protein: CASRATTGGDSPLHF
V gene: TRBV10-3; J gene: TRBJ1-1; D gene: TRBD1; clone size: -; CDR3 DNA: TGTGCCATCAGAACTTTCCCGACAGGGGACACTGAAGCTTTCTTT; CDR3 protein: CAIRTFPTGDTEAFF
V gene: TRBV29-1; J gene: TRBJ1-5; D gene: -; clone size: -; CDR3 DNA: TGCAGCGTTGGGGCCAGGGATCAGCCCCAGCATTTT; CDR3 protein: CSVGARDQPQHF
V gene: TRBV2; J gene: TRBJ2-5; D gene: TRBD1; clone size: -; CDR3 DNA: TGTGCCAGCACTTGGGGACAGGGTGGAGAGACCCAGTACTTC; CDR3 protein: CASTWGQGGETQYF
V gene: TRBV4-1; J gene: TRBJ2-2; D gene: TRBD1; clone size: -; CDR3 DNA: TGCGCCAGCAGCCCCCGGACAGGGGGCGCAGCCGGGGAGCTGTTTTTT; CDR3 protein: CASSPRTGGAAGELFF
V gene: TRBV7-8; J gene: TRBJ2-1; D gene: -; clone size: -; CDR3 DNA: TGTGCCAGCAGCGTAGTCGGGGTTTTTGGGGGCCGGAATGAGCAGTTCTTC; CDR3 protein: CASSVVGVFGGRNEQFF
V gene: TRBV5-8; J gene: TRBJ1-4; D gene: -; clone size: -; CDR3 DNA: TGTGCCAGCAGCTTGCTAAAGGAAAAACTGTTTTTT; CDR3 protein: CASSLLKEKLFF
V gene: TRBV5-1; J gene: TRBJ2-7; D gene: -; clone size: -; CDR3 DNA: TGCGCCAGCAGCTTGGCCGGGGGGCAAGGGTACGAGCAGTACTTC; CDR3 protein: CASSLAGGQGYEQYF
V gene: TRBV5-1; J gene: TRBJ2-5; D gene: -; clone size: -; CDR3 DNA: TGCGCCAGCAGCTTGGATGGGAGGGGGGGGGCAGGAGAGACCCAGTACTTC; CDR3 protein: CASSLDGRGGAGETQYF